One sample yielded the 24 T cell receptor beta chains listed below, sequenced in a study of shared clonotypes between healthy human individuals. Data came from immunoSEQ multiplex PCR; TCRdb stores just in-frame clones and leaves some out. The sample includes about 2.1 million clones, just under 95% seen only once; the top ten take about 1.7%. Naive CD8 isolation took CD45RO-negative cells positively selected for CCR7 and excluded terminally differentiated effector memory CD45RA+ cells. What was sequenced was naive CD8+ T cells from PBMCs. The receptors stem from a man between 18 and 35 years old in good health. Some clones in this sample may be carry-over from other donors' samples.

The chain couples TRBV18 to TRBJ2-7, with 7 nucleotides matching TRBD1. The CDR3 loop spans 12 amino acids. The V gene end was trimmed by 6 bases and the J gene end by 6 bases; junction bases not matched to a gene: 5. The germline gives CDR1 KGHSH, CDR2 LQKENI. Here the CDR3 reads CASSDRTAEQYF. The CDR3 DNA sequence: TGTGCCAGCTCGGACAGGACTGCCGAGCAGTACTTC.

Here the CDR3 reads CASSLLSTSGNTIYF. The CDR3 DNA reads as TGTGCCAGCAGTCTACTTTCTACCTCTGGAAACACCATATATTTT. The J gene is TRBJ1-3, the V gene TRBV28; D is unresolved. Between the trimmed V and J ends, which lost 5 bases and 0 bases, there was a span of 11 bases. Germline V lookup: CDR1 MDHEN, CDR2 SYDVKM. This CDR3 is built from 15 residues.

Only one count was recorded for this clone. J is TRBJ2-1 and V is TRBV19, with 13 bases fitting TRBD2. This CDR3 is built from 16 residues. V lost 5 bases, J lost 4 bases, and 5 bases stayed unmatched. Germline V gene sequence: CDR1 LNHDA, CDR2 SQIVND (reference sequence). Written as DNA, the CDR3 is TGTGCCAGTAGTCTCCCGGGACTAGCGGGGTACAATGAGCAGTTCTTC. It yields the protein CASSLPGLAGYNEQFF. The variable domain in full, with the rest retrieved from reference TRBV19 and TRBJ2-1, is DGGITQSPKYLFRKEGQNVTLSCEQNLNHDAMYWYRQDPGQGLRLIYYSQIVNDFQKGDIAEGYSVSREKKESFPLTVTSAQKNPTAFYLCASSLPGLAGYNEQFFGPGTRLTVL.

The chain recombines TRBV6-5 with TRBJ1-5; no firm D call. Deletions cut 8 bases from V and 2 bases from J, with 13 bases between. This CDR3 comprises 14 residues. The germline CDR1 and CDR2 sequences are MNHEY and SVGAGI. The CDR3 sequence is CASRSLFGNQPQHF. In DNA form, the CDR3 reads TGTGCCAGCCGCTCTCTATTCGGCAATCAGCCCCAGCATTTT.

The chain joins TRBV27 to TRBJ2-7; D tentatively fits TRBD1 or TRBD2 (5 bases each). Germline CDR1 is MNHEY and CDR2 is SMNVEV (reference sequence). The CDR3 extends over 15 amino acids. Trimming pared 6 bases from V and 1 base from J, leaving 16 bases between. The CDR3 bases are TGTGCCAGCAGCCCCCGGGACCTATTTTCCTACGAGCAGTACTTC. Translating it yields CASSPRDLFSYEQYF.

This chain connects TRBV2 to TRBJ1-3; D gene uncertain. The germline gives CDR1 SNHLY, CDR2 FYNNEI. The V end lost 2 bases, the J end lost 0 bases, and 8 bases lay between the germline ends. The CDR3 loop spans 15 amino acids. The CDR3 is CASSEPRISGNTIYF. Here the CDR3 DNA reads TGTGCCAGCAGTGAACCCCGGATCTCTGGAAACACCATATATTTT.

The chain recombines TRBV4-3 with TRBJ2-1; 14 bases match TRBD2. The CDR3 totals 16 residues. Germline V gene data show CDR1 as LGHNA and CDR2 as YSLEER. V gave up 4 bases and J gave up 3 bases; unmatched junction bases: 2. CDR3 DNA: TGCGCCAGCAGCCTGACTAGCGGGAGGGTCTACAATGAGCAGTTCTTC. This sequence encodes CASSLTSGRVYNEQFF.

To note about this clone: This specimen includes other DNA sequences encoding the same CDR3. This chain joins TRBV19 and TRBJ2-7; TRBD1 matches at 7 bases. This CDR3 spans 13 amino acids. Germline-derived CDR1 and CDR2 are LNHDA and SQIVND (reference sequence). J was trimmed by 2 bases and V by 6 bases; bases with no gene match: 4. For the CDR3, the DNA is TGTGCCAGTAGCCCCGGGACAGCCTACGAGCAGTACTTC. It yields the protein CASSPGTAYEQYF.

The rearrangement joins TRBV7-8 to TRBJ1-1; 7 bases agree with TRBD1. Germline V gene sequence: CDR1 SGHVS, CDR2 FQNEAQ. This CDR3 spans 14 amino acids. Trimming at V came to 3 bases and at J to 3 bases, leaving 4 bases not matched to a gene. The CDR3 region has the DNA TGTGCCAGCAGCTTGACAGGGTTGGACACTGAAGCTTTCTTT. Protein product: CASSLTGLDTEAFF. Using reference TRBV7-8 and TRBJ1-1 for the parts outside the CDR3, the full variable domain is GAGVSQSPRYKVAKRGQDVALRCDPISGHVSLFWYQQALGQGPEFLTYFQNEAQLDKSGLPSDRFFAERPEGSVSTLKIQRTQQEDSAVYLCASSLTGLDTEAFFGQGTRLTVV.

CDR3: CASGKPRGLAETDTQYF. The CDR3 nucleotides are TGTGCCAGCGGTAAGCCAAGGGGACTAGCAGAAACAGATACGCAGTATTTT. The chain has TRBV28 and TRBJ2-3; 9 nucleotides match TRBD2. From germline, CDR1 is MDHEN and CDR2 SYDVKM. Germline trimming cut 8 bases from V and 3 bases from J; bases unmatched to any gene: 15. The CDR3 has 17 amino acids.

The chain uses TRBV30 and TRBJ1-5; the match to TRBD1 covers 7 bases. Per the germline V gene, CDR1 is GTSNPN and CDR2 is SVGIG (reference sequence). With V trimmed by 2 bases and J by 3 bases, 4 bases remained unmatched. The CDR3 totals 14 residues. CDR3 in amino acids: CAWSKGQINQPQHF. The CDR3, as DNA: TGTGCCTGGAGTAAGGGACAGATCAATCAGCCCCAGCATTTT.

CDR3: CATLQVHSGWGTDTQYF. CDR3 DNA sequence: TGTGCCACCCTCCAGGTTCATAGCGGTTGGGGCACAGATACGCAGTATTTT. The chain joins TRBV15 to TRBJ2-3; TRBD2 is a possible D gene (6 bases). This CDR3 comprises 17 residues. Germline-derived CDR1 and CDR2 are LNHNV and YYDKDF (reference sequence). Trimming cost V 8 bases and J 1 base, with 22 bases left between them.

The chain uses TRBV7-9 and TRBJ2-6; D is uncertain. Germline CDR1 SEHNR, CDR2 FQNEAQ (reference sequence). Trimming removed 6 bases at V and 4 bases at J, with 10 bases between. CDR3 length equals 14 residues. The CDR3 protein is CASSPGWGANVLTF. Here the CDR3 DNA reads TGTGCCAGCAGTCCCGGGTGGGGGGCCAACGTCCTGACTTTC.

This rearrangement joins TRBV5-1 to TRBJ1-1; 7 bases map to TRBD1. Looked up from germline, CDR1 is SGHRS and CDR2 is YFSETQ. The V gene end was trimmed by 0 bases and the J gene end by 2 bases; junction bases not matched to a gene: 7. This CDR3 has 16 residues. This CDR3 reads CASSLAQGSSNTEAFF. The CDR3 nucleotides read TGCGCCAGCAGCTTGGCACAGGGGAGCAGTAACACTGAAGCTTTCTTT.

CDR3 in amino acids: CASSQVRSHRYEQYF. CDR3 sequence (DNA): TGTGCCAGCAGCCAAGTTCGCTCACACCGATACGAGCAGTACTTC. This rearrangement joins TRBV4-2 to TRBJ2-7; D gene ambiguous. The CDR3 sequence is 15 residues long. V lost 1 base to trimming and J lost 4 bases, with 14 bases between them. CDR1 is LGHNA, CDR2 YNFKEQ, per germline.

CDR3 DNA sequence: TGTGCCACCAGGGCCGGTCCGAACGAGCAGTACTTC. Its translation: CATRAGPNEQYF. The chain combines TRBV15 with TRBJ2-7, with no clear D. The CDR3 consists of 12 residues. V dropped 6 bases and J dropped 5 bases, with 11 bases sitting between them. Germline-derived CDR1 and CDR2 are LNHNV and YYDKDF (reference sequence).

CDR3 bases: TGTGCCAGCAGCCAATTCAGAGCAAACACCGGGGAGCTGTTTTTT. Its translation: CASSQFRANTGELFF. The chain couples TRBV16 to TRBJ2-2; D gene uncertain. Germline V gene sequence: CDR1 KGHSY, CDR2 FQNENV. CDR3 length equals 15 residues. Trimming shortened V by 1 base and J by 2 bases, and 8 bases separated the two germline ends.

The V call is TRBV10-2, the J call TRBJ1-5; D unresolved. This CDR3 comprises 13 residues. Trimming removed 5 bases at V and 4 bases at J, with 9 bases between. Looked up from germline, CDR1 is WSHSY and CDR2 is SAAADI. The CDR3 sequence: CASSSGPNQPQHF. DNA of the CDR3: TGCGCCAGCAGTTCCGGGCCGAATCAGCCCCAGCATTTT.

This clone was picked up one time. The gene calls are TRBV9 and TRBJ2-3; 8 bases align to TRBD1. This CDR3 contains 16 residues. Germline V CDR1 and CDR2: SGDLS, YYNGEE. Losses at the gene ends were 4 bases for V and 4 bases for J; bases not matched to a gene: 11. The CDR3 reads CASSPLGTGPSDTQYF. The CDR3 coding sequence is TGTGCCAGCAGCCCCCTAGGGACAGGCCCCTCAGATACGCAGTATTTT.

This clone was detected once. The chain employs TRBV29-1 and TRBJ2-7; weak D call: TRBD1 (6 bases). Germline CDR1 SQVTM, CDR2 ANQGSEA. The CDR3 extends over 14 amino acids. V was cut by 6 bases and J by 3 bases, with 18 bases left in between. The CDR3 sequence is CSVLSGDKLYEQYF. The CDR3 coding sequence is TGCAGCGTCCTGAGTGGGGACAAACTCTACGAGCAGTACTTC.

The rearrangement joins TRBV7-9 to TRBJ2-7; possibly TRBD1 for D (5 bases). Germline V CDR1 and CDR2: SEHNR, FQNEAQ (reference sequence). CDR3 length: 15 residues. Trimming took 5 bases from V and 3 from J, leaving 17 bases between them. DNA of the CDR3: TGTGCCAGCAGCCTGGTTACAGGCGAGAACTACGAGCAGTACTTC. This encodes CASSLVTGENYEQYF.

The chain combines TRBV7-6 with TRBJ2-1; no firm D call. The CDR3 has 15 amino acids. The V end lost 2 bases, the J end lost 4 bases, and 12 bases lay between the germline ends. CDR1 SGHVS and CDR2 FNYEAQ come from the germline V gene. As DNA, the CDR3 is TGTGCCAGCAGCTTAACCAGACCCCAATACAATGAGCAGTTCTTC. Translated: CASSLTRPQYNEQFF.

The CDR3 coding sequence is TGTGCCAGCAGCCTTATGGGGGGCCAAGACAATGGCTACACCTTC. It translates to CASSLMGGQDNGYTF. The chain combines TRBV9 with TRBJ1-2; a weak D match, TRBD1 (6 bases). V was clipped by 4 bases and J by 6 bases, with 19 bases between them. The CDR3 runs to 15 residues. CDR1 SGDLS and CDR2 YYNGEE come from the germline V gene.

The rearrangement joins TRBV7-9 to TRBJ1-5, with TRBD1 matching over 7 bases. The CDR3 length is 13 residues. V lost 2 bases to trimming and J lost 9 bases; unmatched junction nucleotides: 4. Germline V gene sequence: CDR1 SEHNR, CDR2 FQNEAQ (reference sequence). CDR3 coding DNA: TGTGCCAGCAGCTTATCGGGACAGTTGCCCCAGCATTTT. Its translation is CASSLSGQLPQHF.